The 23 T cell receptor beta chains below all came from one sample that was sequenced in a study of T-cell reconstitution after alpha-beta-depleted transplantation in children. The TCRbeta library was prepared with unique molecular identifiers. TCRdb recomputed calls from the PCR reads with MiXCR, one row per CDR3 protein. The sample holds under 850,000 distinct CDR3 sequences, over 10% seen once. The source material was PBMCs, sampled before TCRalphabeta/CD19-depleted stem cell transplant. Receptors were obtained from a girl aged 2 to 10 with congenital amegakaryocytic thrombocytopenia, due to receive a stem cell transplant.

The rearrangement uses TRBV6-5 and TRBJ2-7; 8 bases fit TRBD1. Unmatched junction bases numbered 12, after V lost 5 bases and J lost 3 bases. Germline CDR1 MNHEY, CDR2 SVGAGI. The CDR3 sequence is 16 residues long. The CDR3: CASSHLPGQADYEQYF. Written as DNA, the CDR3 is TGTGCCAGCAGTCACCTCCCGGGACAGGCGGACTACGAGCAGTACTTC.

This clonotype was recorded many times. The CDR3 coding sequence is TGCGCCAGCAGGCCAGGGGATCAAGAGACCCAGTACTTC. Protein: CASRPGDQETQYF. The rearrangement uses TRBV5-1 and TRBJ2-5; maybe TRBD1 (6 bases). Germline V CDR1 and CDR2: SGHRS, YFSETQ. This CDR3 spans 13 amino acids. Trimming removed 5 bases from V and 2 bases from J, with 10 bases in between.

This clonotype occurred many times. The genes are TRBV7-2 and TRBJ2-1, with TRBD2 as a possible D gene (5 bases). The V end was cut by 1 base, the J end by 4 bases, with 17 bases between. CDR3 size: 17 residues. Germline V gene lookup returns CDR1 SGHTA and CDR2 FQGNSA. CDR3 nucleotide sequence: TGTGCCAGCAGCTTAGGAGTTTTGCGGAGGACTTACAATGAGCAGTTCTTC. Encoded protein: CASSLGVLRRTYNEQFF.

This clonotype has at least ten counts. The chain links TRBV12-3 or TRBV12-4 to TRBJ2-1; 11 bases match TRBD1. V lost 3 bases to trimming and J lost 4 bases; unmatched junction nucleotides: 2. The CDR3 sequence is 15 residues long. The CDR3 nucleotides read TGTGCCAGCAGTTTTGGACAGGGGGCATACAATGAGCAGTTCTTC. This translates into CASSFGQGAYNEQFF.

The chain employs TRBV6-1 and TRBJ2-5; TRBD2 agrees at 8 bases. Germline V CDR1 and CDR2: MNHNS, SASEGT. V shed 2 bases and J 5 bases; nucleotides not matched to a gene: 10. This CDR3 comprises 16 residues. CDR3 bases: TGTGCCAGCAGTGAATCCGTAGCGGGACGCGGGGAGACCCAGTACTTC. Its protein is CASSESVAGRGETQYF.

The chain is built from TRBV27 and TRBJ2-1; perhaps TRBD2 as D (6 bases). Trimming took 6 bases from V and 3 from J, leaving 18 bases between them. CDR3 size: 16 residues. CDR1 and CDR2 from the germline V gene are MNHEY and SMNVEV (reference sequence). The CDR3 reads CASSPPSGWVYNEQFF. The CDR3 DNA sequence: TGTGCCAGCAGCCCCCCGAGCGGGTGGGTCTACAATGAGCAGTTCTTC.

In its sample, this clonotype was seen many times. The CDR3 region has the DNA TGCGCCAGCAGCTTGGTGCTTAGAATCAGCACAGATACGCAGTATTTT. Its translation: CASSLVLRISTDTQYF. The chain couples TRBV5-1 to TRBJ2-3, with no clear D. Trimming took 0 bases from V and 0 from J, leaving 11 bases between them. In germline, CDR1 is SGHRS, CDR2 YFSETQ. The CDR3 spans 16 residues.

Many counts were recorded for this clonotype. The V call is TRBV29-1, the J call TRBJ2-1; D is perhaps TRBD2 (6 bases). The V gene's germline CDR1 is SQVTM and CDR2 ANQGSEA. The CDR3 loop spans 12 amino acids. V lost 0 bases to trimming and J lost 8 bases, with 8 bases between them. CDR3: CSVEDRRDEQFF. The DNA of the CDR3 is TGCAGCGTTGAAGACAGGAGGGATGAGCAGTTCTTC.

This clonotype occurred many times. The J gene is TRBJ2-7, the V gene TRBV29-1, with a weak D call TRBD2 (6 bases). Trimming removed 4 bases from V and 2 bases from J, with 15 bases in between. Per germline, CDR1 SQVTM and CDR2 ANQGSEA. The CDR3 runs to 14 residues. The CDR3: CSVVPGLHAYEQYF. The CDR3 DNA follows: TGCAGCGTTGTTCCGGGACTTCACGCCTACGAGCAGTACTTC.

The table lists this clonotype with many counts. J is TRBJ2-1 and V is TRBV24-1; possibly TRBD1 for D (6 bases). There are 17 residues in the CDR3. Germline V lookup: CDR1 KGHDR, CDR2 SFDVKD. V was pared by 6 bases and J by 4 bases, with 21 bases between. In nucleotides, the CDR3 is TGTGCCACCAGTCGGAATATCGGGACAAATCTTTACAATGAGCAGTTCTTC. Translating it yields CATSRNIGTNLYNEQFF.

There are many counts of this clonotype. This chain uses TRBV12-3 or TRBV12-4 with TRBJ2-1; TRBD2 might be the D (6 bases). This CDR3 has 15 amino acids. Trimming removed 6 bases at V and 8 bases at J, with 20 bases between. In DNA, the CDR3 is TGTGCCAGCAGCCTCCGGGACTTATTTTCCGATGAGCAGTTCTTC. This codes for CASSLRDLFSDEQFF.

The chain couples TRBV7-8 to TRBJ2-5; TRBD2 might be the D (5 bases). There are 17 residues in the CDR3. V shed 1 base and J shed 5 bases, with 20 bases lying between them. Germline-derived CDR1 and CDR2 are SGHVS and FQNEAQ. The CDR3 DNA is TGTGCCAGCAGCTTAGTGAGAGGGCGGCGGGTCAGCGAGACCCAGTACTTC. Translated: CASSLVRGRRVSETQYF.

The V call is TRBV5-1, the J call TRBJ1-5, with a possible D match to TRBD1 (5 bases). CDR3 size: 14 residues. Germline V gene sequence: CDR1 SGHRS, CDR2 YFSETQ. Deletions cut 4 bases from V and 3 bases from J, with 11 bases between. CDR3 sequence reads: CASSPGFLNQPQHF. The CDR3 DNA is TGCGCCAGCAGCCCAGGGTTCCTCAATCAGCCCCAGCATTTT.

The gene calls are TRBV6-1 and TRBJ2-5; D is perhaps TRBD2 (6 bases). The CDR3 contains 14 residues. Between the trimmed V and J ends, which lost 6 bases and 2 bases, there was a span of 13 bases. From germline, CDR1 is MNHNS and CDR2 SASEGT. In DNA, the CDR3 is TGTGCCAGCAGCCCTTTCCGGGGGCAAGAGACCCAGTACTTC. It encodes CASSPFRGQETQYF.

This clonotype was counted at least ten times. The CDR3 DNA reads TGCAGTGCTCCCTCATCGATACTAGCGGGACGGCGCACAGATACGCAGTATTTT. Its protein product is CSAPSSILAGRRTDTQYF. The chain recombines TRBV20-1 with TRBJ2-3; 10 positions agree with TRBD2. J lost 1 base, V lost 5 bases, and 15 bases had no gene match. CDR1 and CDR2 from the germline V gene are DFQATT and SNEGSKA (reference sequence). This CDR3 contains 18 residues.

This clonotype was counted ten times or more. This chain uses TRBV24-1 with TRBJ2-1; TRBD2 agrees at 13 bases. The CDR3 is 16 residues long. Germline-derived CDR1 and CDR2 are KGHDR and SFDVKD. V lost 9 bases and J lost 0; bases outside the gene matches: 4. Here the CDR3 DNA reads TGTGCCACCGGGACTAGCGGGATGTCCTCCTACAATGAGCAGTTCTTC. It encodes CATGTSGMSSYNEQFF.

The V and J genes are TRBV5-1 and TRBJ2-3; D possibly corresponds to TRBD1 (5 bases). Looked up from germline, CDR1 is SGHRS and CDR2 is YFSETQ. Trimming removed 4 bases at V and 2 bases at J, with 14 bases between. The CDR3 extends over 15 amino acids. The CDR3 region has the DNA TGCGCCAGCAGCCCCACGGCAGGGAACACAGATACGCAGTATTTT. Its translation: CASSPTAGNTDTQYF. The full variable domain, rest sourced from reference TRBV5-1 and TRBJ2-3, is KAGVTQTPRYLIKTRGQQVTLSCSPISGHRSVSWYQQTPGQGLQFLFEYFSETQRNKGNFPGRFSGRQFSNSRSEMNVSTLELGDSALYLCASSPTAGNTDTQYFGPGTRLTVL.

This clonotype was counted many times. This chain joins TRBV7-9 and TRBJ1-6; tentative D call: TRBD1 (5 bases). CDR1 and CDR2 (germline): SEHNR, FQNEAQ (reference sequence). The germline V and J ends were trimmed by 7 bases and 5 bases, with 6 bases remaining between them. The CDR3 runs to 12 residues. The CDR3 bases are TGTGCCAGCAAACAGGATAATTCACCCCTCCACTTT. Encoded protein: CASKQDNSPLHF. The full variable domain, its missing parts supplied by reference TRBV7-9 and TRBJ1-6, is DTGVSQNPRHKITKRGQNVTFRCDPISEHNRLYWYRQTLGQGPEFLTYFQNEAQLEKSRLLSDRFSAERPKGSFSTLEIQRTEQGDSAMYLCASKQDNSPLHFGNGTRLTVT.

There are many counts of this clonotype. The chain has TRBV6-5 and TRBJ2-1; 12 bases line up with TRBD2. Per germline, CDR1 MNHEY and CDR2 SVGAGI. The CDR3 has 16 residues. Unmatched junction bases numbered 3, after V lost 0 bases and J lost 6 bases. The CDR3 sequence: CASSYSLAGGSNEQFF. The CDR3 DNA follows: TGTGCCAGCAGTTACTCGCTAGCGGGAGGGAGCAATGAGCAGTTCTTC.

This clonotype occurred many times. The V and J genes are TRBV5-1 and TRBJ1-1; D might be TRBD1 (5 bases). Germline assignment: CDR1 SGHRS and CDR2 YFSETQ. This CDR3 has 16 residues. Trimming cost V 1 base and J 2 bases, with 15 bases left between them. The CDR3 protein is CASSLPYKGRNTEAFF. In DNA form, the CDR3 reads TGCGCCAGCAGCTTGCCCTACAAGGGGAGAAACACTGAAGCTTTCTTT.

The gene calls are TRBV7-9 and TRBJ2-7; TRBD2 agrees at 14 bases. Germline V lookup: CDR1 SEHNR, CDR2 FQNEAQ (reference sequence). Germline trimming cut 4 bases from V and 0 bases from J; bases unmatched to any gene: 5. The length of the CDR3 is 17 residues. CDR3 bases: TGTGCCAGCAGCTCGGGACTAGCGGGAGAGAGCTCCTACGAGCAGTACTTC. Amino acid sequence: CASSSGLAGESSYEQYF.

In this sample, this clonotype turned up many times. V usage is TRBV20-1 and J usage is TRBJ2-7; TRBD1 aligns across 8 bases. The CDR3 spans 11 residues. V lost 4 bases to trimming and J lost 5 bases; unmatched junction nucleotides: 1. CDR1 DFQATT and CDR2 SNEGSKA come from the germline V gene (reference sequence). The DNA of the CDR3 is TGCAGTGCTAAACAGGGGGACGAGCAGTACTTC. Residues: CSAKQGDEQYF.

This chain joins TRBV5-1 and TRBJ2-7, with TRBD2 identical over 13 bases. The CDR3 runs 18 residues. After removal of 4 bases from V and 3 bases from J, the junction contained 13 bases not matched to a gene. Germline loops: CDR1 SGHRS, CDR2 YFSETQ. The CDR3 nucleotides read TGCGCCAGCAGCCAATCCGGACTAGCGGGAGCCTTGGACTACGAGCAGTACTTC. Encoded protein: CASSQSGLAGALDYEQYF.